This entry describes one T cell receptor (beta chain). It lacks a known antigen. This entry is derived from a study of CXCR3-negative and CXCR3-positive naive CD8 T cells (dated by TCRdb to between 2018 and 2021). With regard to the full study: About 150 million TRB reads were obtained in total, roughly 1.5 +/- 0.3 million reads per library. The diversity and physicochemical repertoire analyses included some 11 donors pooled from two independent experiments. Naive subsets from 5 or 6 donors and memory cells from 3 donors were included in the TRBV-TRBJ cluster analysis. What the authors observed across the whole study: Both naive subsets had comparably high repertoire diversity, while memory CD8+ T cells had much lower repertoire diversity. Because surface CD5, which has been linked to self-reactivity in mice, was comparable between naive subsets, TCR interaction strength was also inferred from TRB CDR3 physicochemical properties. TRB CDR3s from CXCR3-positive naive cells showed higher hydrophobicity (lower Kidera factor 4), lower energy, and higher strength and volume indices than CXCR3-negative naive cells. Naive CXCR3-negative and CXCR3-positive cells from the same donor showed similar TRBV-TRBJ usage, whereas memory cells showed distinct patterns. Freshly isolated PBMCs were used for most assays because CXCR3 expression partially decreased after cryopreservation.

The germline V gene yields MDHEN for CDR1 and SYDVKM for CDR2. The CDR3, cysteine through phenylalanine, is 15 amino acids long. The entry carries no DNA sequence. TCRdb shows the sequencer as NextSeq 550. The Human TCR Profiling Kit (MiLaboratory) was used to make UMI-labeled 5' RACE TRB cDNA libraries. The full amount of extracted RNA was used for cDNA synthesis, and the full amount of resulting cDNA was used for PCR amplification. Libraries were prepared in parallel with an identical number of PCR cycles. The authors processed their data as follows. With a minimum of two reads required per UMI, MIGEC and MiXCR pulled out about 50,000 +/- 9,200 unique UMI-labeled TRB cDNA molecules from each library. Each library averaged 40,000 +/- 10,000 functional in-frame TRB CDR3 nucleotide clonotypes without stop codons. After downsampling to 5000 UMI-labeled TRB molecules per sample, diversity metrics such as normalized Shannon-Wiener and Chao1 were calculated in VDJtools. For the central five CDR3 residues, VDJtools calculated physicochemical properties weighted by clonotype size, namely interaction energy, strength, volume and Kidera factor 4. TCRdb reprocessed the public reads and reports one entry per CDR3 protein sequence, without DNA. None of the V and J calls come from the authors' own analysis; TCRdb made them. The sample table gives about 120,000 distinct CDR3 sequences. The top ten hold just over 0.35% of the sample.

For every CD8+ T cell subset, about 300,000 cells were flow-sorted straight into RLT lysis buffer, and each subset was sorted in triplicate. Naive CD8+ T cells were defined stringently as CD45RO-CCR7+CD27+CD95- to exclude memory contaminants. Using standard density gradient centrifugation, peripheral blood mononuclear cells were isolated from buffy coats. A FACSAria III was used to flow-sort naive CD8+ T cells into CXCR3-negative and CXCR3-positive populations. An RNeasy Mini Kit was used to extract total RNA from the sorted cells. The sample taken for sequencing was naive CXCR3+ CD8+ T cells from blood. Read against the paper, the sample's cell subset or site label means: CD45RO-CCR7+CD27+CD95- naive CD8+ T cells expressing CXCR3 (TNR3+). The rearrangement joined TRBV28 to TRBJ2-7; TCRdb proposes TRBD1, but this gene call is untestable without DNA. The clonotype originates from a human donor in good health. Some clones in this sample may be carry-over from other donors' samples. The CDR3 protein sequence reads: CASTYSPGQAYEQYF.